These 5 T cell receptor beta chains originate from one sample sequenced in a study of molecular identifiers for immune sequencing clone quantification. TCRdb re-called the PCR reads through MiXCR, storing one row per CDR3 protein. The data contain about 640,000 distinct CDR3 sequences, nearly 20% of them singletons. The specimen sequenced was naive CD8+ T cells from blood, with Jurkat cell RNA spiked in. Subset reported: FACS-sorted CD8+CD4-CCR7+CD45RA+ naive T cells. These receptors all stem from a human donor in good health. Some libraries in this study had Jurkat cell RNA spiked in.

This clonotype has at least ten counts. CDR3 protein: CSARGGSYTEQFF. The CDR3 bases are TGCAGCGCAAGGGGCGGGAGTTATACTGAGCAGTTCTTC. The chain has TRBV29-1 and TRBJ2-1; 7 nucleotides line up with TRBD2. J lost 9 bases, V lost 7 bases, and 12 bases had no gene match. Germline assignment: CDR1 SQVTM and CDR2 ANQGSEA. There are 13 residues in the CDR3.

A word on this clonotype: This could be a read error, since a much larger clone is one nucleotide away. The rearrangement links TRBV2 to TRBJ1-1, with TRBD1 matching over 7 bases. Trimming at V came to 6 bases and at J to 3 bases, leaving 7 bases not matched to a gene. Germline values: CDR1 SNHLY, CDR2 FYNNEI. CDR3 length: 14 amino acids. CDR3 amino acids: CASSPAGGDTEAFF. In DNA, the CDR3 is TGTGCCAGCAGCCCGGCAGGGGGTGACACTGAAGCTTTCTTT. The complete variable domain, with remaining parts taken from reference TRBV2 and TRBJ1-1, reads EPEVTQTPSHQVTQMGQEVILRCVPISNHLYFYWYRQILGQKVEFLVSFYNNEISEKSEIFDDQFSVERPDGSNFTLKIRSTKLEDSAMYFCASSPAGGDTEAFFGQGTRLTVV.

In its sample, this clonotype was seen many times. This chain links TRBV4-3 with TRBJ1-1; the D gene is possibly TRBD1 (5 bases). This CDR3 is built from 15 residues. CDR1 and CDR2 (germline): LGHNA, YSLEER. Trimming removed 1 base at V and 5 bases at J, with 14 bases between. The CDR3 is CASSQVGERVTEAFF. CDR3 DNA: TGCGCCAGCAGCCAAGTGGGGGAAAGGGTAACTGAAGCTTTCTTT.

This clonotype was counted at least ten times. An end of the junction differs from the germline gene, which may be a read error. The chain uses TRBV13 and TRBJ2-7; D assignment may be TRBD1 or TRBD2 (5 bases each). This CDR3 has 12 amino acids. Germline values: CDR1 PRHDT, CDR2 FYEKMQ (reference sequence). Here the CDR3 reads CASSLAGSEGFF. The CDR3 DNA reads TGTGCCAGCAGCTTAGCGGGTTCCGAGGGGTTCTTC.

A single count supports this clonotype. This chain joins TRBV9 and TRBJ2-7; tentatively, D is TRBD1 or TRBD2 (7 bases each). This CDR3 comprises 15 residues. Germline lookup yields CDR1 SGDLS and CDR2 YYNGEE. Trimming removed 3 bases from V and 3 bases from J, with 16 bases in between. The CDR3 bases are TGTGCCAGCAGCGAGGGGGCGGGAGTATACTACGAGCAGTACTTC. Translated: CASSEGAGVYYEQYF.